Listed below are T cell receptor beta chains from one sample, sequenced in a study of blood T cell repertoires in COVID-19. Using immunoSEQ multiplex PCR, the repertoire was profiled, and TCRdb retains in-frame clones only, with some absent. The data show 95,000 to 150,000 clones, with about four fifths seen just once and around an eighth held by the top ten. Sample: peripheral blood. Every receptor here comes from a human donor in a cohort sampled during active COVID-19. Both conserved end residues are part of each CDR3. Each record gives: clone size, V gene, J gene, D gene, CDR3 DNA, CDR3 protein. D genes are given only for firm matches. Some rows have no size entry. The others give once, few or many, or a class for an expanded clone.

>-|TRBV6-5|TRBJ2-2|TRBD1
TGTGCCAGCATAGGGACAGCGAACACCGGGGAGCTGTTTTTT
CASIGTANTGELFF
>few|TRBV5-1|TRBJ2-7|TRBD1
TGCGCCAGCAGCTACCCCGGGACAGGTACCTACGAGCAGTACTTC
CASSYPGTGTYEQYF
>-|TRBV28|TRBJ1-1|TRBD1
TGTGCCAGCAGCCCACCCGGACAGGGCTGGTTAGTCGCTGAAGCTTTCTTT
CASSPPGQGWLVAEAFF
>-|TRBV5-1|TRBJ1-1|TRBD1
TGCGCCAGCAGCTTCATATCCGGGACAGGGAACGCTTTCTTT
CASSFISGTGNAFF
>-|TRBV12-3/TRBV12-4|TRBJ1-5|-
TGTGCCAGCAGTTTACAGAGCAATCAGCCCCAGCATTTT
CASSLQSNQPQHF
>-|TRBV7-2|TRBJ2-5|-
TGTGCCAGCAGCCGTGGACAAGTGGAGACCCAGTACTTC
CASSRGQVETQYF
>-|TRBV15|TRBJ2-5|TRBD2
TGTGCCACCAGCCCGGGGATACTAGCGGGGATGAAGACCCAGTACTTC
CATSPGILAGMKTQYF
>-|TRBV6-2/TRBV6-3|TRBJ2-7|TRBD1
TGTGCCAGCAGTTACCCGTCTCCCGGGGACAGAAGATTCTTC
CASSYPSPGDRRFF
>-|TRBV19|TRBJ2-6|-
TGTGCCAGTAGTCTGGATGGAGGGGCTGGGGCCAACGTCCTGACTTTC
CASSLDGGAGANVLTF
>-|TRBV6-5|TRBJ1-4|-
TGTGCCAGCAGTTACCACAGCAGGGTCGATGAAAAACTGTTTTTT
CASSYHSRVDEKLFF
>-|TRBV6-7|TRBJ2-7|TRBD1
TGTGCCAGCAGACGGGACAGCCAGTACGAGCAGTACTTC
CASRRDSQYEQYF
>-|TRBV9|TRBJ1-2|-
TGTGCCAGCAGCGACCCGCGGAGGGACTATGGCTACACCTTC
CASSDPRRDYGYTF
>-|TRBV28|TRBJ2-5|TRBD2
TGTGCCAGCAGTTCTCCGGGGGGGGAGACACAAGAGACCCAGTACTTC
CASSSPGGETQETQYF
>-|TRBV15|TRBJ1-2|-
TGTGCCACCAGCAGAGACGGGGGCTATGGCTACACCTTC
CATSRDGGYGYTF
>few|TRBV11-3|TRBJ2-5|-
TGTGCCAGCAGCTTAAACAGGGATCAAGAGACCCAGTACTTC
CASSLNRDQETQYF
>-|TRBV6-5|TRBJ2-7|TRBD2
TGTGCCAGCAGGCTAGCGGGGGGCCGGGAGCAGTACTTC
CASRLAGGREQYF
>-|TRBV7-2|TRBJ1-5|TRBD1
TGTGCCAGCAGCTTGAGACAGGGGGCCTATCAGCCCCAGCATTTT
CASSLRQGAYQPQHF
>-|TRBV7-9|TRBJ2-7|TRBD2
TGTGCCAGCGGCCGACTAGCGGGGATCACCATCTATGAGCAGTACTTC
CASGRLAGITIYEQYF
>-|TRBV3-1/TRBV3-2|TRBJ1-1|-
TGTGCCAGCAGCCATAGGGGCCACAACACTGAAGCTTTCTTT
CASSHRGHNTEAFF
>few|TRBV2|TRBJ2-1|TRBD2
TGTGCCAGCAGGCTTAGCGGGGGGGCCCGGTTCTTC
CASRLSGGARFF
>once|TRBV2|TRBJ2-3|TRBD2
TGTGCCAGCAGGGGCTGGACTAGCGCCACAGATACGCAGTATTTT
CASRGWTSATDTQYF
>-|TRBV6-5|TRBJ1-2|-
TGTGCCAGCAGCCGTGGAACGACAGGAGACTATGGCTACACCTTC
CASSRGTTGDYGYTF
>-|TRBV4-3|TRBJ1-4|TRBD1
TGCGCCAGCAGCCAATCAGGGGGTAATGAAAAACTGTTTTTT
CASSQSGGNEKLFF
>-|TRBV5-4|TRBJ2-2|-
TGTGCCAGCAGCCCCTTTAGAGGTTTTAACGGGGCCGGGGAGCTGTTTTTT
CASSPFRGFNGAGELFF
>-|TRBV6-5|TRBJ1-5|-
TGTGCCAGCTCGGGTGGCTACGATAATCAGCCCCAGCATTTT
CASSGGYDNQPQHF
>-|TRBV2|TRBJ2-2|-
TGTGCCAGCACAGACACCACGAACACCGGGGAGCTGTTTTTT
CASTDTTNTGELFF
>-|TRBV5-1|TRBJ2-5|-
TGCGCCAGCAGCTTTCAGGGAGGAGGAGAGACCCAGTACTTC
CASSFQGGGETQYF
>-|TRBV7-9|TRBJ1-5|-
TGTGCCAGCAGCGTCCTCAATCAGCCCCAGCATTTT
CASSVLNQPQHF
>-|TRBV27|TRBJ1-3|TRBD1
TGTGCCAGCAGTTTAGAGGACAGGGCGGTTTCTGGAAACACCATATATTTT
CASSLEDRAVSGNTIYF
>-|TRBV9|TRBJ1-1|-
TGTGCCAGCAGCGTAACGGCGGGGAACACTGAAGCTTTCTTT
CASSVTAGNTEAFF
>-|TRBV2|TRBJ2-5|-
TGTGCCAGCCTGCCGGGACTCGAGCGGGAGACCCAGTACTTC
CASLPGLERETQYF
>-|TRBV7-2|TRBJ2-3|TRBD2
TGTGCCAGCAGCTTAGGGGTCGGGGGGGGCCACACAGATACGCAGTATTTT
CASSLGVGGGHTDTQYF
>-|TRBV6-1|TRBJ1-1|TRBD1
TGTGCCAGCAGTGCGACCAGACAGGGGGGATCTACTGAAGCTTTCTTT
CASSATRQGGSTEAFF
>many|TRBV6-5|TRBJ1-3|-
TGTGCCAGCCTTAGCTCTGGAAACACCATATATTTT
CASLSSGNTIYF
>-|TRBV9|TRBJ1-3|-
TGTGCCAGCAGCGTAGAGGCGGCCTCTGGAAACACCATATATTTT
CASSVEAASGNTIYF
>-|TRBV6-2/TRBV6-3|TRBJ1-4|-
TGTGCCAGCAGTTACTCGCCCGGAGGGACTAATGAAAAACTGTTTTTT
CASSYSPGGTNEKLFF
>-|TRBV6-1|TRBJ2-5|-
TGTGCCAGCAGTGATATACCAAGCGGAGAGACCCAGTACTTC
CASSDIPSGETQYF
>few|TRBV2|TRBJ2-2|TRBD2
TGTGCCAGCAGACGACTAGCGGGGAGCGGCACCGGGGAGCTGTTTTTT
CASRRLAGSGTGELFF
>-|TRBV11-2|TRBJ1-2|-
TGTGCCAGCAGCTTCCTGGGGCAGGGTCTCTATGGCTACACCTTC
CASSFLGQGLYGYTF
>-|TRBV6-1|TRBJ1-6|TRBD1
TGTGCCAGCAGTGAAGTGTACAGGGGTACTTCACCCCTCCACTTT
CASSEVYRGTSPLHF
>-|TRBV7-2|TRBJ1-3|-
TGTGCCAGCAGTGCAGGCGCGAGCTCTGGAAACACCATATATTTT
CASSAGASSGNTIYF
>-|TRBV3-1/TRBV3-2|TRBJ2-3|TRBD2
TGTGCCAGCAGCCAAGGAAGCGGGGGGGTAGAATTCACAGATACGCAGTATTTT
CASSQGSGGVEFTDTQYF
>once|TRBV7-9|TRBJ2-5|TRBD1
TGTGCCAGCAGCCTGACAGGGGGGGCGGATCAAGAGACCCAGTACTTC
CASSLTGGADQETQYF
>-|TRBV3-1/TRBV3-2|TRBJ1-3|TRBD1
TGTGCCAGCAGCCTGCTGCGACAGGGATATGGAAACACCATATATTTT
CASSLLRQGYGNTIYF
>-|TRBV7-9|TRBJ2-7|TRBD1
TGTGCCAGCAGCATTGGACAGGGAAGAGGGGACGAGCAGTACTTC
CASSIGQGRGDEQYF
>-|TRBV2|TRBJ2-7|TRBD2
TGTGCCAGCAGCAAAGCGGGGGGAATCTACGAGCAGTACTTC
CASSKAGGIYEQYF
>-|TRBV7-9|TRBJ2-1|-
TGTGCCAGCAGCTTAGGACAGGTATTAAATGAGCAGTTCTTC
CASSLGQVLNEQFF
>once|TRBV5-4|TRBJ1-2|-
TGTGCCAGCAGCTTCGACGGGGAGGGAAAATATGGCTACACCTTC
CASSFDGEGKYGYTF
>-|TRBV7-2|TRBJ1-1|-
TGTGCCAGCAGCTCCGGGGTACCGACTGAAGCTTTCTTT
CASSSGVPTEAFF
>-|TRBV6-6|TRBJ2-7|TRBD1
TGTGCCAGCAGTCAAACCGGGACAGGGGGTTACTACGAGCAGTACTTC
CASSQTGTGGYYEQYF
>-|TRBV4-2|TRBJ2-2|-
TGTGCCAGCAGCCAAGTTGTTACAGGAGCGAACACCGGGGAGCTGTTTTTT
CASSQVVTGANTGELFF
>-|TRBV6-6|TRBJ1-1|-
TGTGCCAGCAGCCGGTCGGGGGGAAAGAACACTGAAGCTTTCTTT
CASSRSGGKNTEAFF
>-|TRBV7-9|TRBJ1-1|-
TGTGCCAGCAGCTTAGGGGGACTGATGAACACTGAAGCTTTCTTT
CASSLGGLMNTEAFF
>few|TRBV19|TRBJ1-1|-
TGTGCCAGTAGTATAACTGGCAGGGGATCGAACACTGAAGCTTTCTTT
CASSITGRGSNTEAFF
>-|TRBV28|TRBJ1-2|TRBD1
TGTGCCAGCAGTCCCCCCGGGACAGGGGGCCTTGGCTACACCTTC
CASSPPGTGGLGYTF